The sample holds one count of the clone carrying this T cell receptor (beta chain). Trimming pared 0 bases from V and 7 bases from J, leaving 12 bases between. The CDR3 length is 14 residues. Germline CDR1 reads GTSNPN; CDR2 reads SVGIG (reference sequence). The record originates from a study of blood T cell repertoires in COVID-19. Background on the study: Samples of COVID-19 (acute and convalescent) were obtained from the United States, Italy and Spain.

Original methodology: Reference gene primers were amplified, and this amplification served to estimate nucleated cell counts. TCRdb's table, derived via immunoSEQ multiplex PCR, lists solely in-frame clones and lacks some. The DNA gave D and trimming, while V, J and clone size come from that table. The sample records around 86,000 clones, 83% being singletons. What was sequenced was peripheral blood. The chain employs TRBV30 and TRBJ1-4; tentative D call: TRBD1 (6 bases). The sequence derives from a woman aged 80 or older with acute or convalescent COVID-19. The CDR3 DNA reads TGTGCCTGGAGTGTAATTTCAGGGGTTGAAAAACTGTTTTTT. It yields the protein CAWSVISGVEKLFF. The variable domain in full, with the rest retrieved from reference TRBV30 and TRBJ1-4, is SQTIHQWPATLVQPVGSPLSLECTVEGTSNPNLYWYRQAAGRGLQLLFYSVGIGQISSEVPQNLSASRPQDRQFILSSKKLLLSDSGFYLCAWSVISGVEKLFFGSGTQLSVL.